These 21 T cell receptor beta chains share one sample of origin, sequenced in a study of glioma-infiltrating T cells after dendritic cell vaccination. The time point is: after dendritic cell vaccination, including at tumor progression/relapse. Here immunoSEQ multiplex PCR was the method, and the copy in TCRdb shows in-frame clones only, minus some. The table has 70,000 to 90,000 clones, around four fifths seen once; the top ten hold roughly 6.8%. Sample: blood, taken after dendritic cell vaccination. The receptor set was obtained from a human donor with glioblastoma.

The J gene is TRBJ1-1, the V gene TRBV5-4; D is ambiguous. V was trimmed by 4 bases and J by 5 bases, leaving 12 bases between them. The CDR3 consists of 13 residues. Looked up from germline, CDR1 is SGHNT and CDR2 is YYREEE (reference sequence). As DNA, the CDR3 is TGTGCCAGCAGCCTCGGAACGGGGACTGAAGCTTTCTTT. It translates to CASSLGTGTEAFF.

This chain joins TRBV5-1 and TRBJ2-3; weak D call: TRBD2 (7 bases). Per germline, CDR1 SGHRS and CDR2 YFSETQ. The CDR3 runs 15 residues. The V end lost 4 bases, the J end lost 7 bases, and 19 bases lay between the germline ends. This chain's CDR3 is CASSLLRGAYNTQYF. CDR3 DNA: TGCGCCAGCAGCCTGCTCCGGGGGGCCTACAATACGCAGTATTTT.

This clone was seen only once. DNA of the CDR3: TGTGCCAGCAGCTTGGGGCCCCGGGGAGGGCGGGAGACCCAGTACTTC. Amino acid sequence: CASSLGPRGGRETQYF. The chain is built from TRBV5-4 and TRBJ2-5, with TRBD2 matching 7 bases. V trimming: 0 bases; J trimming: 5 bases; junction bases outside the gene matches: 10. CDR1 is SGHNT, CDR2 YYREEE, per germline (reference sequence). The CDR3 is made up of 16 amino acids.

The chain combines TRBV7-8 with TRBJ2-2, with 10 bases identical to TRBD1. Germline trimming cut 4 bases from V and 5 bases from J; bases unmatched to any gene: 4. The length of the CDR3 is 15 residues. Germline V gene lookup returns CDR1 SGHVS and CDR2 FQNEAQ. The CDR3 region has the DNA TGTGCCAGCAGCTCAGACAGGGGGCTAACCGGGGAGCTGTTTTTT. This sequence encodes CASSSDRGLTGELFF. The full variable domain, completed using reference TRBV7-8 and TRBJ2-2, is GAGVSQSPRYKVAKRGQDVALRCDPISGHVSLFWYQQALGQGPEFLTYFQNEAQLDKSGLPSDRFFAERPEGSVSTLKIQRTQQEDSAVYLCASSSDRGLTGELFFGEGSRLTVL.

The chain combines TRBV7-6 with TRBJ1-5, with 8 nucleotides matching TRBD1. The trim removed 5 bases at V and 3 bases at J, leaving 6 bases unmatched. The CDR3 runs 15 residues. The germline V gene encodes CDR1 SGHVS and CDR2 FNYEAQ. The DNA for the CDR3 is TGTGCCAGCAGCCACGGGACAGGAGTCAATCAGCCCCAGCATTTT. Translated, it gives CASSHGTGVNQPQHF.

Concerning this clone: The junction shows a germline mismatch at one end, possibly a read error. The genes are TRBV13 and TRBJ2-3; the D is unclear. CDR1 and CDR2 (germline): PRHDT, FYEKMQ (reference sequence). The CDR3 is 13 amino acids. Written as DNA, the CDR3 is TGTGCCAGCAGCATAGGCTTCACAGATACGCAGTATTTT. It codes for CASSIGFTDTQYF.

The chain combines TRBV4-1 with TRBJ1-1; TRBD1 might be the D (6 bases). The CDR3 runs to 14 residues. V gave up 5 bases and J gave up 4 bases, with 14 bases separating them. CDR1 and CDR2 from the germline V gene are MGHRA and YSYEKL. The chain's CDR3 is CASSALGGSTEAFF. DNA for the CDR3: TGCGCCAGCAGCGCTCTAGGGGGTTCCACTGAAGCTTTCTTT.

The chain is built from TRBV9 and TRBJ2-7; 13 bases map to TRBD2. V dropped 0 bases and J dropped 4; count of bases not matched to a gene: 1. CDR1 is SGDLS and CDR2 is YYNGEE in the germline V gene. This CDR3 is built from 15 residues. CDR3 nucleotides: TGTGCCAGCAGCGTAGGGACTAGCGGGGGTTACGAGCAGTACTTC. This gives the protein CASSVGTSGGYEQYF.

This chain uses TRBV15 with TRBJ2-7; D remains ambiguous. The germline CDR1 and CDR2 sequences are LNHNV and YYDKDF (reference sequence). This CDR3 region has 14 residues. Trimming cost V 0 bases and J 3 bases, with 9 bases left between them. The CDR3 region has the DNA TGTGCCACCAGCAGAGATTTGGCTAGCTACGAGCAGTACTTC. Amino acids: CATSRDLASYEQYF.

This chain joins TRBV7-3 and TRBJ2-7; 7 nucleotides line up with TRBD1. The CDR3 totals 13 residues. Losses at the gene ends were 5 bases for V and 4 bases for J; bases not matched to a gene: 5. Germline-derived CDR1 and CDR2 are SGHTA and FQGTGA. CDR3 amino acids: CASSQDREYEQYF. The CDR3, as DNA: TGTGCCAGCAGCCAAGACAGGGAATACGAGCAGTACTTC.

The chain carries TRBV6-1 and TRBJ1-6; possible D gene TRBD1, 6 bases. Germline CDR1 is MNHNS and CDR2 is SASEGT. The CDR3 spans 15 residues. Trimming removed 4 bases from V and 9 bases from J, with 16 bases in between. The CDR3 spells CASSAWVGGPSPLHF. DNA of the CDR3: TGTGCCAGCAGTGCTTGGGTCGGGGGGCCTTCACCCCTCCACTTT.

The chain employs TRBV9 and TRBJ2-2, with D perhaps matching TRBD2 (7 bases). The CDR3 contains 18 residues. V was pared by 3 bases and J by 6 bases, with 24 bases between. Per the germline V gene, CDR1 is SGDLS and CDR2 is YYNGEE. The CDR3: CASSARPSTRGGAGELFF. In DNA form, the CDR3 reads TGTGCCAGCAGCGCCCGCCCGTCCACGAGGGGGGGGGCCGGGGAGCTGTTTTTT.

The V gene is TRBV9, the J gene TRBJ1-4; D not resolved. This CDR3 has 16 amino acids. V was trimmed by 3 bases and J by 0 bases, leaving 12 bases between them. Germline assignment: CDR1 SGDLS and CDR2 YYNGEE. The CDR3 DNA follows: TGTGCCAGCAGCGAGGGCTTGAGGGCAACTAATGAAAAACTGTTTTTT. Protein product: CASSEGLRATNEKLFF.

The CDR3 DNA follows: TGTGCCAGCCGAACAGACAATGAGCAGTTCTTC. Residues: CASRTDNEQFF. The chain recombines TRBV7-6 with TRBJ2-1; D ambiguous. The CDR3 sequence is 11 residues long. V was shortened by 8 bases and J by 5 bases, with 7 bases between the two germline ends. Germline V gene sequence: CDR1 SGHVS, CDR2 FNYEAQ.

This clone was observed a handful of times. Here the CDR3 DNA reads TGTGCCACCGGGACAGGTTCGGAAAAACTGTTTTTT. Translated: CATGTGSEKLFF. The J gene is TRBJ1-4, the V gene TRBV2, with TRBD1 identical over 8 bases. With V trimmed by 10 bases and J by 8 bases, 6 bases remained unmatched. Germline CDR1 and CDR2: SNHLY and FYNNEI. This CDR3 contains 12 residues.

The rearrangement joins TRBV6-5 to TRBJ2-7; 7 nucleotides line up with TRBD1. V trimming: 5 bases; J trimming: 3 bases; junction bases outside the gene matches: 10. This CDR3 contains 15 residues. Germline V gives CDR1 MNHEY, CDR2 SVGAGI. CDR3 protein: CASSPDRPGLYEQYF. In DNA, the CDR3 is TGTGCCAGCAGTCCGGACAGGCCGGGGCTCTACGAGCAGTACTTC.

The V call is TRBV12-5, the J call TRBJ1-4; no clear D gene. The CDR3 has 18 residues. V was pared by 6 bases and J by 2 bases, with 22 bases between. Germline V gene lookup returns CDR1 LGHNT and CDR2 FRNRAP. The CDR3 region is CASGQSVRLERTNEKLFF. The DNA of the CDR3 is TGTGCTAGTGGGCAATCAGTCCGTTTGGAGAGGACTAATGAAAAACTGTTTTTT.

This clone was counted once. The V and J genes are TRBV7-8 and TRBJ2-7, with 9 bases identical to TRBD2. J was trimmed by 4 bases and V by 1 base; bases with no gene match: 5. Germline V gene lookup returns CDR1 SGHVS and CDR2 FQNEAQ. The CDR3 extends over 15 amino acids. CDR3 residues: CASSLERGASYEQYF. DNA for the CDR3: TGTGCCAGCAGCTTAGAGCGGGGGGCCTCGTACGAGCAGTACTTC.

The chain uses TRBV5-4 and TRBJ1-6; 7 bases match TRBD1. CDR3 length equals 16 residues. The germline CDR1 and CDR2 sequences are SGHNT and YYREEE (reference sequence). The J segment lost 9 bases and the V segment lost 4 bases, leaving 13 bases of the junction unmatched. The DNA for the CDR3 is TGTGCCAGCAGCCAGGACCCGACAGGGAGCGGTTCACCCCTCCACTTT. It codes for CASSQDPTGSGSPLHF.

This chain joins TRBV29-1 and TRBJ1-1; the D is unclear. Trimming pared 4 bases from V and 3 bases from J, leaving 6 bases between. The CDR3 loop spans 11 amino acids. CDR1 is SQVTM and CDR2 is ANQGSEA in the germline V gene. The DNA for the CDR3 is TGCAGCGTTGTCCAGGACACTGAAGCTTTCTTT. Amino acids: CSVVQDTEAFF.

This CDR3 reads CASSSQDGGDEQFF. CDR3 DNA: TGTGCCAGCAGCTCCCAGGACGGGGGGGATGAGCAGTTCTTC. The chain employs TRBV7-9 and TRBJ2-1, with 8 bases that match TRBD2. The CDR3 has 14 amino acids. Germline V gives CDR1 SEHNR, CDR2 FQNEAQ (reference sequence). V dropped 4 bases and J dropped 8; count of bases not matched to a gene: 7.